The source of this T cell receptor (beta chain) is a study of T cells in narcolepsy. Study-wide context: Healthy controls were enrolled alongside patients with narcolepsy type 1 or type 2. The study, taken as a whole, reports: Autoreactive clone sequences were missing from some blood memory CD4+ repertoires. Autoreactive HCRT-specific and TRIB2-specific clonotypes were marked in same-patient CSF-versus-blood CD4+ comparisons. Reportedly, autoreactive clonotypes were serially detected in patients' blood but not controls'.

This clone came up once. What it binds is not known. TCRdb's copy holds only in-frame clones and misses some; the assay was immunoSEQ multiplex PCR. The sample yields under 40,000 clones, roughly 80% seen once. Trimming took 5 bases from V and 1 from J; bases not matched to a gene: 6. CDR3 size: 16 residues. CDR1 is SGHTA and CDR2 is FQGNSA in the germline V gene. Sequenced: CD45RA- memory CD4+ T cells from PBMCs. This clonotype originated in a human donor with narcolepsy. V and J are TRBV7-2 and TRBJ2-2, with 8 bases fitting TRBD2. The CDR3 sequence: CASSPGGSVNTGELFF. Written as DNA, the CDR3 is TGTGCCAGCAGCCCGGGGGGGAGCGTGAACACCGGGGAGCTGTTTTTT.